This TCR beta chain originates from a study of blood T cell repertoires in COVID-19. Produced via immunoSEQ multiplex PCR; TCRdb's table is partial and in-frame only. The repertoire holds roughly 160,000 clones, roughly 84% seen once, with 2.5% to 3.5% in the top ten. This CDR3 has 15 amino acids. The germline gives CDR1 MNHEY, CDR2 SVGAGI. V gave up 2 bases and J gave up 6 bases; unmatched junction bases: 7. Sequencing was performed on peripheral blood. The rearrangement uses TRBV6-5 and TRBJ2-7; 10 positions match TRBD1. This receptor was obtained from a woman in her fifties or sixties with acute or convalescent COVID-19. CDR3 residues: CASSYTGTGASEQYF. CDR3 DNA: TGTGCCAGCAGTTACACCGGGACAGGGGCGTCCGAGCAGTACTTC.